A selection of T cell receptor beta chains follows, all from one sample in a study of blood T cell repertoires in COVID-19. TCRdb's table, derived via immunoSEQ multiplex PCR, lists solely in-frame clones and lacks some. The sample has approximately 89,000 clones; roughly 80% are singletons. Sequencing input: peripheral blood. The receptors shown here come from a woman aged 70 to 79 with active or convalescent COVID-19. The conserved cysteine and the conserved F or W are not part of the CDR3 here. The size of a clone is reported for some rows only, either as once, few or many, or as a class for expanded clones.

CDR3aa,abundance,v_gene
ASRGGGKLEKLF,-,TRBV6-5
ASSLDGRGNSPLH,once,TRBV5-1
ATSTVRGRNTEAF,-,TRBV24-1
ASSQGAGRVLFMNTEAF,-,TRBV4-1
ASSLVSNRGGEQY,-,TRBV5-6
ASTPGGTDTQY,once,TRBV7-2
ASSPGPDTQY,-,TRBV18
ASSSGQGHYEQY,-,TRBV5-1
ASSSSGIQEAF,-,TRBV7-2
ASSQGVQGIYEQY,-,TRBV4-3
ASSQGLAGGFSSTDTQY,-,TRBV4-2
ASSVWGTGGNTGELF,-,TRBV9
ASSLGTGMSSYEQY,-,TRBV27
ASSGVTGAYGYT,-,TRBV9
ASSVGGSLMNTEAF,-,TRBV5-4
ASSLFQYSNQPQH,few,TRBV5-5
ASSGQTGGLANEQY,-,TRBV4-1
ASRGGALGNEQF,once,TRBV19
ASSLSVGNTIY,-,TRBV12-3/TRBV12-4
ASSPGTGGGNIQY,-,TRBV4-3
ASSQNTNEKLF,-,TRBV7-9
ASRLQASNEKLF,-,TRBV4-2
ASSSRAWEEQF,-,TRBV6-6
ASSLGPSGMNTEAF,-,TRBV5-1
ASSLTGGASGYT,-,TRBV4-3
ASSFQGDGEQF,-,TRBV7-2
ASSYSSGLYGYT,once,TRBV6-5
ASSIGLAGGQAEQF,-,TRBV19
ASSLYRRAQITDTQY,-,TRBV7-9
ASSLVADTEAF,-,TRBV11-2
ASSPWDRRATEAF,-,TRBV27
ASSKERQGGKNIQY,-,TRBV21-1
ASSTGQGFLSPLH,few,TRBV18
ASSESGGSVYEQY,-,TRBV6-1
ASSVALAGGTNQETQY,-,TRBV9
ASSGGQKTNEKLF,-,TRBV25-1
ASSPSGTASNQPQH,-,TRBV5-6
ATTTGGAYQPQH,-,TRBV7-2
ATRNRQGETQY,-,TRBV24-1
ASSPNARGGGAGSQF,-,TRBV9
ASSMTSGGAADTQY,-,TRBV5-1
ASSRDREADTQY,-,TRBV5-5
ASSPLGTAVHYEQY,-,TRBV6-2/TRBV6-3
ATSWTGSGVSPLH,once,TRBV6-5
ASRPLAGLGSGELF,once,TRBV2
ASAPYRQPQH,once,TRBV23-1
ATSRDRQAGGYT,-,TRBV15
ASSQDPRVKLSGDYGYT,few,TRBV3-1/TRBV3-2
ASSSGQGDSPLH,few,TRBV5-4
ASSPGQTNTGELF,-,TRBV5-1
ASSGSFNQPQH,-,TRBV19
ASSLQGFNYGYT,-,TRBV18
ASSYARTDSNYGYT,-,TRBV6-6